This T cell receptor (beta chain) was found in a study of T cell clonality in common variable immunodeficiency. Equal genomic DNA amounts from CVID and control samples were sequenced. The data were produced by immunoSEQ multiplex PCR, yet TCRdb's version contains in-frame clones alone and is incomplete. Sampling found about 52,000 clones, none seen once. In this sample, this clone turned up many times. Its antigen is undetermined. The sequence runs out 3 residues before the end of the CDR3; the remainder is reconstructed from the germline J gene. Findings of the study overall: CVID subjects had higher TCRbeta clonality than healthy controls, most marked in about a third. Compared with controls, CVID subjects had fewer shared TCRbeta clones. T cell subpopulation sequencing would be needed to explain CVID clonality.

CDR3 size: 13 residues. CDR1 is MNHNS and CDR2 is SASEGT in the germline V gene. The V segment lost 3 bases and the J segment 7 bases; nucleotides outside the gene matches: 3. This chain joins TRBV6-1 and TRBJ1-5, with 7 nucleotides matching TRBD1. The origin of this receptor is a person between 18 and 70 years old in good health. Sequencing was done on a sample of peripheral blood mononuclear cells. The CDR3 spells CASSDYRGQPQHF. The sequenced CDR3 bases are TGTGCCAGCAGTGACTACAGGGGACAGCCC.